Following are 7 T cell receptor beta chains from one sample sequenced in a study of blood T cell repertoires in COVID-19. Measured with immunoSEQ multiplex PCR; TCRdb has only the in-frame clones, and not every one. In the table there are around 250,000 clones, approximately 84% of which are singletons. The specimen sequenced was PBMCs or T cells enriched from blood (not recorded which). Source of these receptors: a man in his fifties or sixties who had recovered from COVID-19.

Comment on this clone: This sample includes further DNA sequences coding for the same CDR3. The genes are TRBV3-1 (or the pseudogene TRBV3-2) and TRBJ1-5, with D possibly TRBD1 on 5 matching bases. Trimming took 0 bases from V and 6 from J, leaving 9 bases between them. CDR3 size: 14 residues. Germline V gene lookup returns CDR1 LGHDT and CDR2 YNNKEL (reference sequence). Here the CDR3 reads CASSQDGGSQPQHF. The CDR3, as DNA: TGTGCCAGCAGCCAAGATGGGGGGAGTCAGCCCCAGCATTTT.

The genes are TRBV7-8 and TRBJ2-2; possible D gene TRBD1, 5 bases. CDR3 length: 13 residues. Germline V gene sequence: CDR1 SGHVS, CDR2 FQNEAQ. The ends were cut back, 8 bases at V and 8 bases at J, with 15 bases in the middle. In nucleotides, the CDR3 is TGTGCCAGCGCAGTAAAGAGGACAGGGGAGCTGTTTTTT. It specifies CASAVKRTGELFF.

This clone was counted only a few times. The V and J genes are TRBV7-9 and TRBJ2-1, with a weak D call TRBD2 (5 bases). The V and J ends lost 0 bases and 5 bases respectively, with 11 bases between them. Germline CDR1 is SEHNR and CDR2 is FQNEAQ (reference sequence). The CDR3 loop spans 15 amino acids. The CDR3 protein is CASSLAPSFHNEQFF. The CDR3 region has the DNA TGTGCCAGCAGCTTAGCCCCTAGCTTCCACAATGAGCAGTTCTTC.

The J gene is TRBJ1-6, the V gene TRBV19, with D possibly being TRBD1 (5 bases). Looked up from germline, CDR1 is LNHDA and CDR2 is SQIVND (reference sequence). Trimming shortened V by 3 bases and J by 7 bases, and 10 bases separated the two germline ends. This CDR3 is 14 amino acids long. This CDR3 reads CASSMGPDNSPLHF. In nucleotides, the CDR3 is TGTGCCAGTAGTATGGGGCCTGACAATTCACCCCTCCACTTT.

This chain joins TRBV30 and TRBJ1-5; 7 nucleotides line up with TRBD1. Trimming at V came to 6 bases and at J to 4 bases, leaving 3 bases not matched to a gene. The CDR3 loop spans 12 amino acids. Germline V gene data show CDR1 as GTSNPN and CDR2 as SVGIG (reference sequence). CDR3 in amino acids: CACGTANQPQHF. The CDR3 region has the DNA TGTGCCTGTGGGACAGCTAATCAGCCCCAGCATTTT.

This chain links TRBV7-9 with TRBJ1-4; D is undetermined. This CDR3 is 13 amino acids long. Trimming removed 6 bases from V and 8 bases from J, with 13 bases in between. CDR1 is SEHNR, CDR2 FQNEAQ, per germline (reference sequence). The CDR3 sequence is CASSRRFREKLFF. CDR3 DNA sequence: TGTGCCAGCAGTCGGAGGTTTAGGGAAAAACTGTTTTTT.

The V and J genes are TRBV10-3 and TRBJ2-2; D unresolved. Trimming removed 7 bases from V and 1 base from J, with 7 bases in between. Germline V gene lookup returns CDR1 ENHRY and CDR2 SYGVKD. The length of the CDR3 is 13 residues. For the CDR3, the DNA is TGTGCCATCACCAGGCTGAACACCGGGGAGCTGTTTTTT. Protein product: CAITRLNTGELFF.